This T cell receptor beta chain was sequenced in a study of cytomegalovirus exposure and HLA in healthy donors. This clone was recorded once. What it recognizes is unknown. Some clones are missing from TCRdb's copy, which holds only in-frame ones; the method was immunoSEQ multiplex PCR. The sample lists over 200,000 clones, more than 75% occurring once. Findings and caveats of the study: Altogether, more than 150 TCR beta chains were recorded as cytomegalovirus-associated.

The CDR3 covers 15 residues. Germline V lookup: CDR1 ENHRY, CDR2 SYGVKD. The junction had 2 bases not matched to a gene; V was cut back by 2 bases and J by 1 base. These donors were members of the approximately 120-subject validation cohort, a group separate from the approximately 640-subject first cohort. This chain joins TRBV10-3 and TRBJ1-5, with TRBD1 identical over 7 bases. Sequencing was carried out using PBMCs. The origin of this receptor is a young woman in good health and CMV-seropositive. This chain's CDR3 is CAISETGASNQPQHF. CDR3 bases: TGTGCCATCAGTGAGACAGGGGCGAGCAATCAGCCCCAGCATTTT.